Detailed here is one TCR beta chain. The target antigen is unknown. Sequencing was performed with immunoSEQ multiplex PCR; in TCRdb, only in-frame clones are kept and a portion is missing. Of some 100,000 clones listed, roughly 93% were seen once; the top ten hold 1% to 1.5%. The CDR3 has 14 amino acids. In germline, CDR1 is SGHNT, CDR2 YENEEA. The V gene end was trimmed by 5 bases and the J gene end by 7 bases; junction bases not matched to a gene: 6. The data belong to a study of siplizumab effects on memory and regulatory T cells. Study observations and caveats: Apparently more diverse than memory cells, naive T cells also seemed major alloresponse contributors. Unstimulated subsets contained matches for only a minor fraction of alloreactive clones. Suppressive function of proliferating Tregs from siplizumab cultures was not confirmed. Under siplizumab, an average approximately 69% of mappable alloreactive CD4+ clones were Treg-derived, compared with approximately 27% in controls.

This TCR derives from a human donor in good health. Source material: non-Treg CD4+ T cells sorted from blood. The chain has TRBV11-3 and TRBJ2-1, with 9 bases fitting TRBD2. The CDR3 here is CASSSSGSVNEQFF. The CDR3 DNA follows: TGTGCCAGCAGCAGTAGCGGGAGTGTTAATGAGCAGTTCTTC.